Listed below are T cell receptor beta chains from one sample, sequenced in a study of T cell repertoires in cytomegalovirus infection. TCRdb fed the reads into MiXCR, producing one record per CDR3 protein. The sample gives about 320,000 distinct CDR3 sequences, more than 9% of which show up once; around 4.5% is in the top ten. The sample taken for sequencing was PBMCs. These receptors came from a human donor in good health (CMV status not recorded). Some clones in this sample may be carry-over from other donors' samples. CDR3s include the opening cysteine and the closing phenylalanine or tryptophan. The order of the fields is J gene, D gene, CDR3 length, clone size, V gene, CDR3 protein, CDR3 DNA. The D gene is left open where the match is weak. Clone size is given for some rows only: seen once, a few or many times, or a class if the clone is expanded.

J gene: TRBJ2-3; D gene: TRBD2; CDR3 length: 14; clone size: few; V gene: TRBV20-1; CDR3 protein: CSARGWTSPDTQYF; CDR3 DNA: TGCAGTGCTAGAGGCTGGACTAGTCCAGATACGCAGTATTTT
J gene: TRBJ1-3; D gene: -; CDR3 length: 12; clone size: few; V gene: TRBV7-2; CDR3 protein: CASSEGPGTIYF; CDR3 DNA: TGTGCCAGCAGCGAAGGTCCAGGCACCATATATTTT
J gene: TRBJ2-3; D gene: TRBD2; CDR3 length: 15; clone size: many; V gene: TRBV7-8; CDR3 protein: CASSFSGGAGDTQYF; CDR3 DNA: TGTGCCAGCAGCTTTAGCGGGGGGGCCGGGGATACGCAGTATTTT
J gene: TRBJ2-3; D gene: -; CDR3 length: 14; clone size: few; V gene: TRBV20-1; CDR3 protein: CSARKDSWTDTQYF; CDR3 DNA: TGCAGTGCTAGAAAGGACAGTTGGACAGATACGCAGTATTTT
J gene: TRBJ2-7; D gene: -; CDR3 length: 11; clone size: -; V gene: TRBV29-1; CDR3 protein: CSTLWGFEQYF; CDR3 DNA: TGCAGCACCCTGTGGGGGTTCGAGCAGTACTTC
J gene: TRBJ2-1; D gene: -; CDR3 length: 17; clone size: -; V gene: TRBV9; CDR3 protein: CASSLTLKGRTYNEQFF; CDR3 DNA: TGTGCCAGCAGCCTCACACTAAAGGGTAGGACCTACAATGAGCAGTTCTTC
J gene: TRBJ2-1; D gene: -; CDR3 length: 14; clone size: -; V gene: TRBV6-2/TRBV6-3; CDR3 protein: CASSYILGQGEQFF; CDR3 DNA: TGTGCCAGCAGTTATATTTTGGGGCAGGGGGAGCAGTTCTTC
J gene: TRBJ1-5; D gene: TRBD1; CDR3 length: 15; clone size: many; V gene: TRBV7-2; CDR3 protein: CASSTTGARGQPQHF; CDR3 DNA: TGTGCCAGCAGCACGACAGGGGCGCGGGGTCAGCCCCAGCATTTT
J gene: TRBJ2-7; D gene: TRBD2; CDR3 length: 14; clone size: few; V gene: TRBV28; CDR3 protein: CACNLAGGPYEQYF; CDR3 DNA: TGTGCCTGCAACCTTGCGGGAGGGCCCTACGAGCAGTACTTC
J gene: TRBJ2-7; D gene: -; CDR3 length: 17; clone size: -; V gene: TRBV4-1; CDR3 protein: CASSQVPGGTGAYEQYF; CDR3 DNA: TGCGCCAGCAGCCAGGTCCCGGGGGGGACAGGCGCCTACGAGCAGTACTTC
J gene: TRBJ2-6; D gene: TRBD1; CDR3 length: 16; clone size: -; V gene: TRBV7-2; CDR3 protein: CASSTGQGAGANVLTF; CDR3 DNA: TGTGCCAGCAGCACAGGACAGGGGGCTGGGGCCAACGTCCTGACTTTC
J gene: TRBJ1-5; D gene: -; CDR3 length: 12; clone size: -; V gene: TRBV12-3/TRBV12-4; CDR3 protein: CASSPGLSPQHF; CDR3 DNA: TGTGCCAGCAGTCCTGGACTCTCGCCCCAGCATTTT
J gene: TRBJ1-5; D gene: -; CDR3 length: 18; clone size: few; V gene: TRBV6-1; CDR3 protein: CASSEGTGASHDNQPQHF; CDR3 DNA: TGTGCCAGCAGTGAAGGGACCGGGGCCTCCCATGACAATCAGCCCCAGCATTTT
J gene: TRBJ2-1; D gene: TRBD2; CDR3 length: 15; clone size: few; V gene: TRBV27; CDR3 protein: CASSPGSGEGRLQFF; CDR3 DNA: TGTGCCAGCAGTCCCGGTTCGGGGGAGGGCCGGTTGCAGTTCTTC
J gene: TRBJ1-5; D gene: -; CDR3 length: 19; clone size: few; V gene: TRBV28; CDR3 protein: CASISPIGGRGSGSQPQHF; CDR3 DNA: TGTGCCAGCATTTCCCCCATTGGGGGGAGGGGGAGTGGAAGCCAGCCCCAGCATTTT
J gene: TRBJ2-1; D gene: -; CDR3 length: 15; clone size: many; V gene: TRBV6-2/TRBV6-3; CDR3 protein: CASSPYGTGPNEQFF; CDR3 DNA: TGTGCCAGCAGTCCCTACGGGACGGGACCCAATGAGCAGTTCTTC
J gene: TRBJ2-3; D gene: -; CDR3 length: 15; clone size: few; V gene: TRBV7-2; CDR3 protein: CASSGDREGTDTQYF; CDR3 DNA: TGTGCCAGCAGCGGAGACAGGGAGGGGACAGATACGCAGTATTTT
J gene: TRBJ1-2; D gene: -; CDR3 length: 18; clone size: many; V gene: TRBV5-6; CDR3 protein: CASSLAAHKGSGLYGYTF; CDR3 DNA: TGTGCCAGCAGCTTGGCGGCACATAAGGGGTCAGGACTCTATGGCTACACCTTC
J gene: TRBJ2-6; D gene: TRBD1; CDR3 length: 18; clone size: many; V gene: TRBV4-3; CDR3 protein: CASSQTGGISSGANVLTF; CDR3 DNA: TGCGCCAGCAGCCAAACAGGGGGGATTAGCTCTGGGGCCAACGTCCTGACTTTC
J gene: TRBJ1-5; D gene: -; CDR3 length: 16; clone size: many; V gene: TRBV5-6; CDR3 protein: CASSLYTGGSNQPQHF; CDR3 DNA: TGTGCCAGCAGCTTGTACACGGGAGGGAGCAATCAGCCCCAGCATTTT
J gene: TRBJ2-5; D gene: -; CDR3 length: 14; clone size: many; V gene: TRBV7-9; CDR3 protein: CASSLVLGVETQYF; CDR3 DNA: TGTGCCAGCAGCTTAGTTCTGGGGGTGGAGACCCAGTACTTC
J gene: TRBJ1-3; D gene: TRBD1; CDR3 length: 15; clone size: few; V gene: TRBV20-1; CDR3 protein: CSARDDPGQGNTIYF; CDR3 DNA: TGCAGTGCTAGGGATGACCCGGGACAGGGAAACACCATATATTTT
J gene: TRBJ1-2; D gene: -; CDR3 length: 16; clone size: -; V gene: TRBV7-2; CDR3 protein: CASSPNRGGPDYGYTF; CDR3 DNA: TGTGCCAGCAGCCCCAATAGAGGGGGACCGGACTATGGCTACACCTTC
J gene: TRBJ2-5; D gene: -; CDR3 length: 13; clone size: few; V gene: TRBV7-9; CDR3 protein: CASSPPGWETQYF; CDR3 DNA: TGTGCCAGCAGCCCCCCAGGGTGGGAGACCCAGTACTTC
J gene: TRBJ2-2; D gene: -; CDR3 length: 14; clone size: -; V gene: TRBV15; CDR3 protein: CATSRDRGTGELFF; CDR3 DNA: TGTGCCACCAGCAGAGATCGCGGAACCGGGGAGCTGTTTTTT
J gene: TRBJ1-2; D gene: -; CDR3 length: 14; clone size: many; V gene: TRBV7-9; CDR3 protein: CASSLSSSAYGYTF; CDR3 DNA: TGTGCCAGCAGCTTAAGCTCGTCAGCTTATGGCTACACCTTC
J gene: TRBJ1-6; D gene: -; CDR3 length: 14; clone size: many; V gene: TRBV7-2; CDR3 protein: CASSTFSQSSPLHF; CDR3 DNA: TGTGCCAGCAGTACTTTTAGCCAGTCTTCACCCCTCCACTTT
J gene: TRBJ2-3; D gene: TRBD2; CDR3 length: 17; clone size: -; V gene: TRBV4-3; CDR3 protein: CASSHGLGLAETDTQYF; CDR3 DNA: TGCGCCAGCAGCCATGGCCTTGGACTAGCGGAGACAGATACGCAGTATTTT
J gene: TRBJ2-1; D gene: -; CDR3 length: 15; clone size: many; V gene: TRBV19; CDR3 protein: CASSIYYRDGNEQFF; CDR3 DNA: TGTGCCAGTAGTATATACTATCGGGACGGCAATGAGCAGTTCTTC
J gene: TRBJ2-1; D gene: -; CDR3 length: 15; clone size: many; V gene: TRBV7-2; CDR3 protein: CASTTRPIPYNEQFF; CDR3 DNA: TGTGCCAGCACCACCAGGCCGATTCCCTACAATGAGCAGTTCTTC
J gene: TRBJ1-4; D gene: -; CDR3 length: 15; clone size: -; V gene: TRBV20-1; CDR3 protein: CSAREEGRPNEKLFF; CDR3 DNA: TGCAGTGCTAGAGAGGAGGGACGGCCAAATGAAAAACTGTTTTTT
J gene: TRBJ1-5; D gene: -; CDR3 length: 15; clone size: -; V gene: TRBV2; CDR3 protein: CASSDGPPRYQPQHF; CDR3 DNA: TGTGCCAGCAGCGACGGGCCACCGCGGTATCAGCCCCAGCATTTT
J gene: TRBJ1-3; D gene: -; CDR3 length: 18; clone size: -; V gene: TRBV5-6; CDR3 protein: CASSLVKGPGPARDTIYF; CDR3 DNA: TGTGCCAGCAGCTTGGTAAAGGGTCCGGGACCGGCGCGGGACACCATATATTTT
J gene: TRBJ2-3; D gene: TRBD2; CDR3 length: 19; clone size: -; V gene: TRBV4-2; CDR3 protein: CASSQGRATSGRHTDTQYF; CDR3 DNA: TGTGCCAGCAGCCAAGGTCGCGCGACTAGCGGGAGGCACACAGATACGCAGTATTTT
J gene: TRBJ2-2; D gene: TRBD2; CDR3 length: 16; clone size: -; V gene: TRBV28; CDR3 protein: CASSLGLAGGIGELFF; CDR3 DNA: TGTGCCAGCAGTTTAGGGCTAGCGGGAGGAATCGGGGAGCTGTTTTTT
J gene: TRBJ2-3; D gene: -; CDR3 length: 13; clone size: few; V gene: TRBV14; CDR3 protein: CASSQDLADTQYF; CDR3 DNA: TGTGCCAGCAGCCAAGATCTAGCAGATACGCAGTATTTT
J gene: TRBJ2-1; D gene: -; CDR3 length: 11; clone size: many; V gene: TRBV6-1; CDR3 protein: CASRTYNEQFF; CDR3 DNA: TGTGCCAGCAGAACCTACAATGAGCAGTTCTTC
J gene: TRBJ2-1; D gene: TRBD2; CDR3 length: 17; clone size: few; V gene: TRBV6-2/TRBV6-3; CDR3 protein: CASRNAGLAGYNNEQFF; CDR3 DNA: TGTGCCAGCAGAAATGCCGGACTAGCGGGATACAACAATGAGCAGTTCTTC
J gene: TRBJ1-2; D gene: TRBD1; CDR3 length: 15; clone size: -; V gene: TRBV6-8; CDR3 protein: CANSYRPTGYYGYTF; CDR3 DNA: TGTGCCAACAGTTACCGACCGACAGGGTACTATGGCTACACCTTC
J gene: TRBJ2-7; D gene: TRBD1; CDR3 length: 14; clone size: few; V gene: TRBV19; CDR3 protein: CASSAGTVFYEQYF; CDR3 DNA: TGTGCCAGTAGTGCCGGGACAGTATTCTACGAGCAGTACTTC
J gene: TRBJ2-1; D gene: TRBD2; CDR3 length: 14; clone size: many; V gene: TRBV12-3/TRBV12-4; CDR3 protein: CASSLGLARNEQFF; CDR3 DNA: TGTGCCAGCAGTTTGGGACTAGCGCGCAATGAGCAGTTCTTC
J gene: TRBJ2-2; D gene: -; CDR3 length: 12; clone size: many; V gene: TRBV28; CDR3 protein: CASRPDRGELFF; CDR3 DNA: TGTGCCAGCAGGCCGGACCGGGGGGAGCTGTTTTTT
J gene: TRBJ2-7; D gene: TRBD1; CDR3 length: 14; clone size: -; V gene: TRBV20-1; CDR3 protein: CSARRQGTTYEQYF; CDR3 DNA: TGCAGTGCTAGAAGACAGGGGACGACCTACGAGCAGTACTTC
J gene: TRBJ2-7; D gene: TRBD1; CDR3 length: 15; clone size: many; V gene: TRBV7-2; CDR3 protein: CASSQSPGQGHEQYF; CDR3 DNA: TGTGCCAGCAGCCAATCTCCGGGACAGGGGCACGAGCAGTACTTC
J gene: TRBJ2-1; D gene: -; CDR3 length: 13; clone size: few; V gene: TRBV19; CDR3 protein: CATSGSSYNEQFF; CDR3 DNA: TGTGCCACTTCAGGGAGCTCCTACAATGAGCAGTTCTTC
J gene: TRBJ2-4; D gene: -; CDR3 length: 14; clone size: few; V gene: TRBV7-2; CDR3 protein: CASSSDVAKNIQYF; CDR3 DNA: TGTGCCAGCAGCTCGGATGTAGCCAAAAACATTCAGTACTTC
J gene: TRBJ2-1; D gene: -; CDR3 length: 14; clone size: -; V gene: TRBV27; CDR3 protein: CASSFGGSSSEQFF; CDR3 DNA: TGTGCCAGCAGTTTCGGCGGGTCGTCCAGTGAGCAGTTCTTC
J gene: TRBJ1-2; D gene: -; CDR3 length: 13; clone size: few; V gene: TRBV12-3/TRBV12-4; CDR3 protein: CASSHAADYGYTF; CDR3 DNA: TGTGCCAGCAGCCACGCGGCGGACTATGGCTACACCTTC
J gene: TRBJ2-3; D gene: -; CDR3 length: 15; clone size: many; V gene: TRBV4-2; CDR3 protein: CASSQDSVGTDTQYF; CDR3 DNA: TGTGCCAGCAGCCAAGATTCCGTAGGCACAGATACGCAGTATTTT
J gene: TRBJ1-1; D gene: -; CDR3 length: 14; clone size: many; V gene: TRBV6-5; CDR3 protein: CAVQGGQAGTEAFF; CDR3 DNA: TGTGCCGTCCAAGGCGGGCAGGCTGGGACTGAAGCTTTCTTT
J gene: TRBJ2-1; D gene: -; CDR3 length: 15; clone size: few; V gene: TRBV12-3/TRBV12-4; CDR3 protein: CASSYTGSSYNEQFF; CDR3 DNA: TGTGCCAGCAGTTACACAGGAAGCTCCTACAATGAGCAGTTCTTC
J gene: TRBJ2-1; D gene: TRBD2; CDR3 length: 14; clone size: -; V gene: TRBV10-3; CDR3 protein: CAISDDGGAAGEFF; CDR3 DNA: TGTGCCATCAGTGACGACGGCGGGGCCGCGGGGGAGTTCTTC
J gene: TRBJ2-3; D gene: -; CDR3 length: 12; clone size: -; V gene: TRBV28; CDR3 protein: CASHRSTDTQYF; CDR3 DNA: TGTGCCAGCCATAGGAGCACAGATACGCAGTATTTT
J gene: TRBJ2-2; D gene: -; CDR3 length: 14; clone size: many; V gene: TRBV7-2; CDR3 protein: CASSTQRPTGELFF; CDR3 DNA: TGTGCCAGCAGCACTCAACGGCCCACCGGGGAGCTGTTTTTT
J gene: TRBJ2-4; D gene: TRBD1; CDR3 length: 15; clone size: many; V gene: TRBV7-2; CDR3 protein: CASSLRGQGTNIQYF; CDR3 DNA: TGTGCCAGCAGCTTAAGGGGACAGGGGACAAACATTCAGTACTTC
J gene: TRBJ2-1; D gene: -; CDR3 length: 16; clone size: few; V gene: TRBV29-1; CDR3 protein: CSVEDPTNWGYNEQFF; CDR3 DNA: TGCAGCGTTGAAGATCCTACGAACTGGGGATACAATGAGCAGTTCTTC